This TCR beta chain appears in the sequencing data of a study of blood T cell repertoires in COVID-19. Study-level background: PBMCs, B-cell-depleted T cells, or T cells were the source of the cDNA or gDNA that made up the material.

Sequencing used immunoSEQ multiplex PCR; TCRdb keeps in-frame clones, though not all of them. The sample yields some 180,000 clones, 85% to 90% seen once. The study drew participants aged about 18 to 95 years from 24 US areas. This CDR3 has 15 residues. Per the germline V gene, CDR1 is LGHNT and CDR2 is FRNRAP. V was trimmed by 5 bases and J by 4 bases, leaving 17 bases between them. Sequenced sample: PBMCs or T cells enriched from blood (not recorded which). The rearrangement uses TRBV12-5 and TRBJ2-5; possible D gene TRBD2, 6 bases. The origin of this receptor is a middle-aged man who had recovered from COVID-19. The CDR3 DNA is TGTGCTAGTGGTCCTTCAGGGAGGATTGGAGAGACCCAGTACTTC. This translates into CASGPSGRIGETQYF.